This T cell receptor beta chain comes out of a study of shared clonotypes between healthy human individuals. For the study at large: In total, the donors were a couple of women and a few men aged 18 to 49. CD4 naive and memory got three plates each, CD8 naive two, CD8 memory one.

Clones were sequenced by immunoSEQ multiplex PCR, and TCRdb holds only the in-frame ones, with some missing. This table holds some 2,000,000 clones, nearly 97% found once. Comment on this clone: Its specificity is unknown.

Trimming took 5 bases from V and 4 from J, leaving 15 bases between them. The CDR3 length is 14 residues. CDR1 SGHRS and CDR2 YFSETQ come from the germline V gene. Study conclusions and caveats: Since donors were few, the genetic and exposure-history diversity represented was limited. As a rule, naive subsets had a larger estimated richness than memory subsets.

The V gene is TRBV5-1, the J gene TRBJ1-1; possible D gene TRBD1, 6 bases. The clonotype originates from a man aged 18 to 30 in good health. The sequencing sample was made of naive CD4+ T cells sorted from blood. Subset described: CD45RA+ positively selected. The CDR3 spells CASSSGDGVTEAFF. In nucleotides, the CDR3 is TGCGCCAGCAGTTCAGGGGATGGCGTCACTGAAGCTTTCTTT.